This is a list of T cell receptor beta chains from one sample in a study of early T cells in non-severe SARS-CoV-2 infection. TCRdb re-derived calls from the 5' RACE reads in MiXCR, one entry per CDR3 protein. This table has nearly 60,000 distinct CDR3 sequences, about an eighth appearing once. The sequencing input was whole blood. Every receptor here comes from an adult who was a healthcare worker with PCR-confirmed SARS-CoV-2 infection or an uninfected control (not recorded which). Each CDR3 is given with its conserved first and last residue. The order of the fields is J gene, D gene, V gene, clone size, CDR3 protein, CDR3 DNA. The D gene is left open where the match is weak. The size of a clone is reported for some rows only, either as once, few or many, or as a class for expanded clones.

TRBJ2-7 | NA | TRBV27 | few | CASSLFAQGSSYEQYF | TGTGCCAGCAGTTTATTTGCCCAGGGGTCCTCCTACGAGCAGTACTTC
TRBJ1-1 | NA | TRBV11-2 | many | CASSYPRQNTEAFF | TGTGCCAGCAGCTACCCCAGGCAGAACACTGAAGCTTTCTTT
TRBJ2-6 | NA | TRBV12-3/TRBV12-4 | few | CASSFGRSPGANVLTF | TGTGCCAGCAGTTTTGGACGCAGCCCTGGGGCCAACGTCCTGACTTTC
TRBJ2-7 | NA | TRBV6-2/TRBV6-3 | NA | CASRDRTYEQYF | TGTGCCAGCAGGGACAGAACCTACGAGCAGTACTTC
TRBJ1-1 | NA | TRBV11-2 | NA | CASSSAGALNTEAFF | TGTGCCAGCAGCTCTGCAGGGGCTCTTAACACTGAAGCTTTCTTT
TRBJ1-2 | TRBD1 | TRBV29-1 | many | CSVRQGAYGYTF | TGCAGCGTTCGACAGGGGGCCTATGGCTACACCTTC
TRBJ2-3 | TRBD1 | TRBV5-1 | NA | CASSRPAIPTGALTDTQYF | TGCGCCAGCAGTAGACCGGCGATTCCGACAGGGGCTTTGACAGATACGCAGTATTTT
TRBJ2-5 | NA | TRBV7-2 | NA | CASSWGVLLGETQYF | TGTGCCAGCAGCTGGGGGGTCCTCCTGGGGGAGACCCAGTACTTC
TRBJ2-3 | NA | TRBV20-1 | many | CSAARGASPSEISTQYF | TGCAGTGCCGCCCGGGGGGCTAGTCCCTCAGAAATTTCAACGCAGTATTTT
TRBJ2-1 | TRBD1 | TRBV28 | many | CASSPGTGDYNEQFF | TGTGCCAGCAGTCCCGGGACAGGAGACTACAATGAGCAGTTCTTC
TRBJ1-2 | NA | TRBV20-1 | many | CSARSPWGDYGYTF | TGCAGTGCTAGATCCCCCTGGGGGGACTATGGCTACACCTTC
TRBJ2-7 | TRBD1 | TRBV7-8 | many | CASSRDRTPYEQYF | TGTGCCAGCAGCAGGGACAGGACCCCCTACGAGCAGTACTTC
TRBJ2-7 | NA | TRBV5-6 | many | CASSLISPYEQYF | TGTGCCAGCAGCTTGATCAGCCCCTACGAGCAGTACTTC
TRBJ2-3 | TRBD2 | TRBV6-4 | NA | CASSDSAGGSTDTQYF | TGTGCCAGCAGTGACTCTGCGGGAGGCTCCACAGATACGCAGTATTTT
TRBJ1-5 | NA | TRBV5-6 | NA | CASSAGGFSSNQPQHF | TGTGCCAGCAGCGCCGGCGGTTTCTCTAGCAATCAGCCCCAGCATTTT
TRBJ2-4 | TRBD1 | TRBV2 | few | CASSRQGLAKNIQYF | TGTGCCAGCAGTAGACAGGGCCTAGCCAAAAACATTCAGTACTTC
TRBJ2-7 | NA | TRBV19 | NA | CATLRDRTYEQYF | TGTGCCACCCTGCGGGATCGGACCTACGAGCAGTACTTC
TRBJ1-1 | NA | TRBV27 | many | CASSSENTEAFF | TGTGCCAGCAGTTCAGAGAACACTGAAGCTTTCTTT
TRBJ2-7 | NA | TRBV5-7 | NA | CASSLGRSGRTYEQYF | TGTGCCAGCAGCTTGGGACGCTCGGGAAGGACTTACGAGCAGTACTTC
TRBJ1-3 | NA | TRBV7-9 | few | CASRPTGSGNTIYF | TGTGCCAGCAGGCCTACAGGGTCTGGAAACACCATATATTTT
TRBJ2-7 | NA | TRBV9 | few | CASSVVQLGEQYF | TGTGCCAGCAGCGTAGTCCAACTGGGCGAGCAGTACTTC
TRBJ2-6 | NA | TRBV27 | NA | CASTVKGLAGANVLTF | TGTGCCAGCACGGTTAAAGGGTTGGCTGGGGCCAACGTCCTGACTTTC
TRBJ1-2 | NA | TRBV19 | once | CASSIEGLHYGYTF | TGTGCCAGTAGTATTGAGGGGCTACACTATGGCTACACCTTC
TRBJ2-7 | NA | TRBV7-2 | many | CASSLGVEAPTGSEQYF | TGTGCCAGCAGCTTAGGTGTGGAAGCGCCGACGGGCTCCGAGCAGTACTTC
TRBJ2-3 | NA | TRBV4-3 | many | CASSQDLSADTQYF | TGCGCCAGCAGCCAAGATCTTAGTGCCGATACGCAGTATTTT
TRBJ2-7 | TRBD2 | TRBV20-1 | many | CSALAGTGDEQYF | TGCAGTGCTTTAGCGGGGACGGGCGACGAGCAGTACTTC
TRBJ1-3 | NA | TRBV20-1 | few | CSARRGASGNTIYF | TGCAGTGCCAGAAGGGGGGCCTCTGGAAACACCATATATTTT
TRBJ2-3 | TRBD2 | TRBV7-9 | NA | CASSLIRRGDTDTQYF | TGTGCCAGCAGCTTAATTAGGCGGGGGGACACAGATACGCAGTATTTT
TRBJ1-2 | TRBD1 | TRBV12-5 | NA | CASGLGTGGANYGYTF | TGTGCTAGTGGTTTGGGTACAGGGGGGGCGAACTATGGCTACACCTTC
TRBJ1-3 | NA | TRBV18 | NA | CASSPQGSSGNTIYF | TGTGCCAGCTCACCACAGGGGAGCTCTGGAAACACCATATATTTT
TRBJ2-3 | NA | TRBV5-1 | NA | CASSFRADTQYF | TGCGCCAGCAGCTTCAGGGCAGATACGCAGTATTTT
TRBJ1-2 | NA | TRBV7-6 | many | CASSSSAGRNYGYTF | TGTGCCAGCAGCTCAAGCGCGGGCAGAAACTATGGCTACACCTTC
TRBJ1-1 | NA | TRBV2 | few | CASTPAGVGDTEAFF | TGTGCCAGTACCCCGGCGGGGGTCGGGGACACTGAAGCTTTCTTT
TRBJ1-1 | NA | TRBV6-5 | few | CASSYVRGTEAFF | TGTGCCAGCAGTTACGTCCGGGGGACTGAAGCTTTCTTT
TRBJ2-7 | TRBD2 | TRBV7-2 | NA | CASSLGAGRVNYEQYF | TGTGCCAGCAGCTTAGGGGCAGGGAGGGTCAACTACGAGCAGTACTTC
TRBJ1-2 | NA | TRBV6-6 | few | CASSWTGGVDYGYTF | TGTGCCAGCAGTTGGACCGGGGGGGTGGACTATGGCTACACCTTC
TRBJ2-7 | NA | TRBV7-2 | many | CASSLKGASSVSEQYF | TGTGCCAGCAGCTTAAAAGGGGCTAGCAGTGTGAGCGAGCAGTACTTC
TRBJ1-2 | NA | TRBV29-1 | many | CSVEDRQNGYTF | TGCAGCGTTGAAGATCGGCAGAATGGCTACACCTTC
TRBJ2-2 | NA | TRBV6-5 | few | CASSYSTGELFF | TGTGCCAGCAGTTATAGCACCGGGGAGCTGTTTTTT